The T cell receptor (beta chain) under discussion was sequenced for a study of blood T cell repertoires in COVID-19. The protocol was immunoSEQ multiplex PCR, while the TCRdb copy is restricted to in-frame clones and leaves out a portion. The table lists about 190,000 clones, 65% to 85% of them singletons, with approximately 3% in the top ten. The cohort comprised adults aged about 18 to 100 years residing in approximately 22 US areas. The sample comprised PBMCs or T cells enriched from blood (not recorded which). This clonotype was obtained from a woman in her 30s who had recovered from COVID-19.

The chain's CDR3 is CASSLGGRVDEKLFF. CDR3 DNA: TGTGCCAGCAGCTTAGGAGGCAGGGTGGATGAAAAACTGTTTTTT. The chain is built from TRBV7-2 and TRBJ1-4; D perhaps matches TRBD1 (5 bases). Trimming took 1 base from V and 6 from J, leaving 12 bases between them. Germline V CDR1 and CDR2: SGHTA, FQGNSA. This CDR3 contains 15 residues.